The T cell receptor (beta chain) under discussion was sequenced for a study of blood T cells in healthy people across ages. Study-level findings and limits: In these data, TCR beta diversity tracked strongly with naive T cell percentage.

The CDR3 is made up of 17 amino acids. The V and J ends lost 8 bases and 0 bases, in that order; junction bases with no gene match: 12. The germline CDR1 and CDR2 sequences are MNHEY and SMNVEV (reference sequence). The use of a sample-barcoded 5' primer and a J-beta primer mix characterized a second PCR of 7 to 11 cycles. CDR3-containing paired-end reads numbered at least 2.5 million in each sample. TCRdb re-called the 5' RACE reads with MiXCR, one entry per CDR3 protein. The data contain some 780,000 distinct CDR3 sequences, 56% of them singletons. In the case of this clonotype: The antigen is not known.

V usage is TRBV27 and J usage is TRBJ1-4; 7 nucleotides agree with TRBD1. This clonotype was obtained from a man aged 35-49 years in good health. Sequencing input: blood. The CDR3 region has the DNA TGTGCCAGCCGACCTCAGGGGCAGGGGGCAACTAATGAAAAACTGTTTTTT. This encodes CASRPQGQGATNEKLFF. Complete variable domain (other parts from reference TRBV27 and TRBJ1-4): EAQVTQNPRYLITVTGKKLTVTCSQNMNHEYMSWYRQDPGLGLRQIYYSMNVEVTDKGDVPEGYKVSRKEKRNFPLILESPSPNQTSLYFCASRPQGQGATNEKLFFGSGTQLSVL.